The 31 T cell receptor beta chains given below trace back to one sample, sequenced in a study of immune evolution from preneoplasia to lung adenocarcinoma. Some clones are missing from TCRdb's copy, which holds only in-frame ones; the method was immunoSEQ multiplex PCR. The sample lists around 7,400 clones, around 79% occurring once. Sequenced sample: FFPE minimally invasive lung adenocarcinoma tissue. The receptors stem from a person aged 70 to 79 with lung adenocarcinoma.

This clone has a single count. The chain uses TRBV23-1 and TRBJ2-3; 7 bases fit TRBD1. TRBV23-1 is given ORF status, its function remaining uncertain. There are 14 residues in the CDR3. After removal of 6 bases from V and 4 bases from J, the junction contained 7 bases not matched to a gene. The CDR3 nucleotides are TGCGCCAGCAGCGAGGGGACAGAACCAGATACGCAGTATTTT. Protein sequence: CASSEGTEPDTQYF.

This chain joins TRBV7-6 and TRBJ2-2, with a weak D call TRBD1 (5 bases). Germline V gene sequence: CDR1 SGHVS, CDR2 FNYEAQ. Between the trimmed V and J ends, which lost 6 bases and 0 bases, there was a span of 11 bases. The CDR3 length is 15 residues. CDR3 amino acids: CASSLAGTNTGELFF. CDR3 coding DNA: TGTGCCAGCAGTTTGGCAGGGACGAACACCGGGGAGCTGTTTTTT.

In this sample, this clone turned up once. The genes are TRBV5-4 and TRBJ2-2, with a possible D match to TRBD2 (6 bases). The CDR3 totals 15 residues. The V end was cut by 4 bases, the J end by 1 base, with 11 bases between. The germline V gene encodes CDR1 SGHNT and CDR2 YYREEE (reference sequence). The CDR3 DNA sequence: TGTGCCAGCAGCCTGGGAGCGGGGAACACCGGGGAGCTGTTTTTT. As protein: CASSLGAGNTGELFF.

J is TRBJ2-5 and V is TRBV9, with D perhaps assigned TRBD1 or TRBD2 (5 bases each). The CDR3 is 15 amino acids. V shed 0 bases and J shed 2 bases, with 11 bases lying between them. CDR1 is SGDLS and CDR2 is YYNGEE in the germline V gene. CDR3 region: CASSVDGTLQETQYF. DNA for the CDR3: TGTGCCAGCAGCGTAGACGGGACCTTGCAAGAGACCCAGTACTTC.

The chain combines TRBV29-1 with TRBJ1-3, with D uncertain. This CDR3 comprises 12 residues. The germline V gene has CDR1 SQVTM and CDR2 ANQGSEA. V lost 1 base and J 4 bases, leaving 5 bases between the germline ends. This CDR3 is CSVEGFGNTIYF. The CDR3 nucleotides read TGCAGCGTTGAAGGGTTCGGAAACACCATATATTTT.

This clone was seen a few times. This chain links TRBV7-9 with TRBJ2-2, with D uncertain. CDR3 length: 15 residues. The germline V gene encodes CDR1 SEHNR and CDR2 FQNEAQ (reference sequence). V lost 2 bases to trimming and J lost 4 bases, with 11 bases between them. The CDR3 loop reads CASSLSLGGTGELFF. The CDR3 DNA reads TGTGCCAGCAGCTTAAGTCTGGGCGGCACCGGGGAGCTGTTTTTT.

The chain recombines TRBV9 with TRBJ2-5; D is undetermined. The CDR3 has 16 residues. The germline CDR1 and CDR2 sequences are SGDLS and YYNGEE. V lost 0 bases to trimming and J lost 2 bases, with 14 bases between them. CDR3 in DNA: TGTGCCAGCAGCGTAGGAGTAGCTGGTCGGCAAGAGACCCAGTACTTC. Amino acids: CASSVGVAGRQETQYF.

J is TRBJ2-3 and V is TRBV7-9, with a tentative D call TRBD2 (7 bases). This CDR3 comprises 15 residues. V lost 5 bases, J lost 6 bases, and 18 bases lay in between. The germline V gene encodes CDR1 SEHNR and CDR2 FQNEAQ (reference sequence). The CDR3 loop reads CASSPRGGRADTQYF. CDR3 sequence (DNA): TGTGCCAGCAGCCCGAGAGGGGGGAGGGCGGATACGCAGTATTTT.

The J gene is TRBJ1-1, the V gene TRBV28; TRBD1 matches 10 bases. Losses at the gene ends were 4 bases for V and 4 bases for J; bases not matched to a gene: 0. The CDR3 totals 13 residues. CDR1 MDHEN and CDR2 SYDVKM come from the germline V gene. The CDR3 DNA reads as TGTGCCAGCAGTTGGACAGGGGGCACTGAAGCTTTCTTT. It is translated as CASSWTGGTEAFF.

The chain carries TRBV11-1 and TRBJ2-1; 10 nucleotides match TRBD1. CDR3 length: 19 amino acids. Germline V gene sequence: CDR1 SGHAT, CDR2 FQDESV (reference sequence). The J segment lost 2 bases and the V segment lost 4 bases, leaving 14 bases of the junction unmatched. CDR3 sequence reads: CASSSKLPGQGYPYNEQFF. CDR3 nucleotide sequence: TGTGCCAGCAGCTCCAAACTGCCGGGACAGGGGTACCCCTACAATGAGCAGTTCTTC.

The chain's CDR3 is CAISDSSVPSGANVLTF. The CDR3 DNA reads as TGTGCCATCAGTGATTCCTCCGTCCCCTCTGGGGCCAACGTCCTGACTTTC. The chain carries TRBV10-3 and TRBJ2-6; the D is unclear. Looked up from germline, CDR1 is ENHRY and CDR2 is SYGVKD. The CDR3 covers 17 residues. The germline V and J ends were trimmed by 3 bases and 0 bases, with 12 bases remaining between them.

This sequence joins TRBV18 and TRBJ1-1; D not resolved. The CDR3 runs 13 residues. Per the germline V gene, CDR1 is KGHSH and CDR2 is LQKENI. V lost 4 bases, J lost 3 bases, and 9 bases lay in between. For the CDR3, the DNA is TGTGCCAGCTCACTCACGCAAGACACTGAAGCTTTCTTT. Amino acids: CASSLTQDTEAFF.

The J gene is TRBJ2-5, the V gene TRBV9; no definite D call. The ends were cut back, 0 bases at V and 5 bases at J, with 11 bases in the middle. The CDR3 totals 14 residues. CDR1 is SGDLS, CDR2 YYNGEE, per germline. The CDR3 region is CASSVALLGETQYF. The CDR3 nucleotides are TGTGCCAGCAGCGTAGCTCTCCTAGGGGAGACCCAGTACTTC.

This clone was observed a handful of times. DNA of the CDR3: TGCGCCAGCAGCTTCGGGGCGGGGAATTCACCCCTCCACTTT. Translation gives CASSFGAGNSPLHF. The chain links TRBV5-1 to TRBJ1-6; D might be TRBD1 (5 bases). The CDR3 totals 14 residues. Germline-derived CDR1 and CDR2 are SGHRS and YFSETQ. Trimming shortened V by 2 bases and J by 7 bases, and 10 bases separated the two germline ends.

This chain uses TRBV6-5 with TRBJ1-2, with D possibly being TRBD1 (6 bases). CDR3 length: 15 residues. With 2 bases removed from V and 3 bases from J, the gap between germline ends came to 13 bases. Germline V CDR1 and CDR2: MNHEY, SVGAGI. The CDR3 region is CASSYGLGGDYGYTF. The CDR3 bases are TGTGCCAGCAGTTACGGTTTAGGGGGGGACTATGGCTACACCTTC.

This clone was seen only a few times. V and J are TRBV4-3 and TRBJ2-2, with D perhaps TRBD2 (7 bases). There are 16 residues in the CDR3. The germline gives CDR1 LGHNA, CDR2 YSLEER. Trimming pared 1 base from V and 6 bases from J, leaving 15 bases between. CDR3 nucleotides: TGCGCCAGCAGCCAAGCCTCCCGGGGGGCCCCCGGGGAGCTGTTTTTT. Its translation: CASSQASRGAPGELFF.

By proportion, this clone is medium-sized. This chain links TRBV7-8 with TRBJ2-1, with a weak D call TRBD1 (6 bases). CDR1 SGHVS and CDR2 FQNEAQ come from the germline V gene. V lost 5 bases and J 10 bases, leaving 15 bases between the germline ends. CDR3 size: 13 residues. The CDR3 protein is CASSPTRGSEQFF. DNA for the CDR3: TGTGCCAGCAGCCCCACCAGGGGTTCGGAGCAGTTCTTC.

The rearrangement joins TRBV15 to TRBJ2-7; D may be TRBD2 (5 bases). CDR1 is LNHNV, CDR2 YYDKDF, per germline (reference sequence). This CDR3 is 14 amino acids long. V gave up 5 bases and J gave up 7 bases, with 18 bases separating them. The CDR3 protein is CATSGRGPGFEQYF. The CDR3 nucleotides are TGTGCCACCAGCGGTCGCGGGCCGGGTTTTGAGCAGTACTTC.

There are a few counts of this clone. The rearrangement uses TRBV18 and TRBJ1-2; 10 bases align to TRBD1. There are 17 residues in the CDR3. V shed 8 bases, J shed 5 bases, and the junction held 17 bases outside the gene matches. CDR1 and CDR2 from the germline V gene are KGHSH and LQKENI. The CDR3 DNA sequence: TGTGCCAGCACTGAGATCCCGGGCGGGACAGGGGCTTATGGCTACACCTTC. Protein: CASTEIPGGTGAYGYTF.

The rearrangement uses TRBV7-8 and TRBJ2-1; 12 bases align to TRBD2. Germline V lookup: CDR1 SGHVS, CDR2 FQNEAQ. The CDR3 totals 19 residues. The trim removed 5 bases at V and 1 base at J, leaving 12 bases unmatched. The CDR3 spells CASSRLAGDRSGSYNEQFF. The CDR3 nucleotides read TGTGCCAGCAGCAGACTAGCGGGAGACCGTTCGGGGTCCTACAATGAGCAGTTCTTC.

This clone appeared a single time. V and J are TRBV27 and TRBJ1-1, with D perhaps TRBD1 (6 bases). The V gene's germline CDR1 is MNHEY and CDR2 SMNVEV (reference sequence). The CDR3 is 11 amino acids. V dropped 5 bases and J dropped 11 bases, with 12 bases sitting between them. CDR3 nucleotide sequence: TGTGCCAGCAGTAATGCAGGGGAGGCTTTCTTT. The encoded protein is CASSNAGEAFF.

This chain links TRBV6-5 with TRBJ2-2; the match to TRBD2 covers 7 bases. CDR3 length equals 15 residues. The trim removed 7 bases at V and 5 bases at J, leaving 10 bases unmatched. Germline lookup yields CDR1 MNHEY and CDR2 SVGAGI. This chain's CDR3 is CASKTNGAGTGELFF. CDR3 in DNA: TGTGCCAGCAAGACCAATGGAGCGGGGACCGGGGAGCTGTTTTTT.

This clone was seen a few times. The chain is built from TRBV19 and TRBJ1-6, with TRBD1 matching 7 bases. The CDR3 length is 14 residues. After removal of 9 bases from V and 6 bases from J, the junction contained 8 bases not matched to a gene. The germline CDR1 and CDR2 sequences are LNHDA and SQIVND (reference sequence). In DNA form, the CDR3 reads TGTGCCAGCCGTGACAGGGCCACTAATTCACCCCTCCACTTT. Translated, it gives CASRDRATNSPLHF.

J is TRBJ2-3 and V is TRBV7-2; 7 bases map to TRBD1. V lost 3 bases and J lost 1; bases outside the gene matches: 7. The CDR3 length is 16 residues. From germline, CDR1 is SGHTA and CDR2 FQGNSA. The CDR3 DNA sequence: TGTGCCAGCAGCTTGGGACAGTCAGGTGGCACAGATACGCAGTATTTT. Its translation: CASSLGQSGGTDTQYF. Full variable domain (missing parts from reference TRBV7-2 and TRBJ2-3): GAGVSQSPSNKVTEKGKDVELRCDPISGHTALYWYRQSLGQGLEFLIYFQGNSAPDKSGLPSDRFSAERTGGSVSTLTIQRTQQEDSAVYLCASSLGQSGGTDTQYFGPGTRLTVL.

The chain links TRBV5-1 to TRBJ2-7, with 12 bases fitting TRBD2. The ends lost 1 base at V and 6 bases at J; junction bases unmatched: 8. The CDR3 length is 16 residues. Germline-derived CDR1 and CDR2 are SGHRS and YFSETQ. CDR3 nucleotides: TGCGCCAGCAGCTTGACTAGCGGGGGGCCGATGGGCGAGCAGTACTTC. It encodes CASSLTSGGPMGEQYF.

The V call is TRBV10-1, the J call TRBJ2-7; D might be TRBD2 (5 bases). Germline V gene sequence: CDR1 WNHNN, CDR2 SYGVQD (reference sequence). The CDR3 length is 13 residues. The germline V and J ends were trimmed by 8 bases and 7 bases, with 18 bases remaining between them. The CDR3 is CASQPTRAGEQYF. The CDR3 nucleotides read TGCGCCAGCCAACCCACTAGGGCCGGGGAGCAGTACTTC.

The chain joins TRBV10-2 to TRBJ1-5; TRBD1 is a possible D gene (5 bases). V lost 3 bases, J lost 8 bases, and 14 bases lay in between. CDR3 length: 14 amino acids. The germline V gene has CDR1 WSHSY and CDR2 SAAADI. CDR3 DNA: TGCGCCAGCAGTGACAGGGCGGGAGTCAAGCCCCAGCATTTT. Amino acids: CASSDRAGVKPQHF.

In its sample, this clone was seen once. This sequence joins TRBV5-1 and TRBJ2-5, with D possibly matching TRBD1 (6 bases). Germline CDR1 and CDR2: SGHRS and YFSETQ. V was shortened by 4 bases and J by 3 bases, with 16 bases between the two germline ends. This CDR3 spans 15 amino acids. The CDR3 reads CASSPLNRQEETQYF. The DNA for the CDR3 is TGCGCCAGCAGCCCTCTAAATCGACAGGAAGAGACCCAGTACTTC.

The CDR3 nucleotides are TGTGCCAGCAGTTACTCAGGACAGGGTCGTCAAGGGCAGTACTTC. It translates to CASSYSGQGRQGQYF. This chain joins TRBV6-5 and TRBJ2-5, with 8 nucleotides matching TRBD1. The CDR3 covers 15 residues. V shed 0 bases and J 11 bases; nucleotides not matched to a gene: 11. In germline, CDR1 is MNHEY, CDR2 SVGAGI.

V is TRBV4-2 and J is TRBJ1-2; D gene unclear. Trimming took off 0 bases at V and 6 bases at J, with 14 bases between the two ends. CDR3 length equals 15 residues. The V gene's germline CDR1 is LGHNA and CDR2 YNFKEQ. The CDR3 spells CASSQDAVPRDGYTF. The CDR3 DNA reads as TGTGCCAGCAGCCAAGATGCGGTTCCAAGGGATGGCTACACCTTC.

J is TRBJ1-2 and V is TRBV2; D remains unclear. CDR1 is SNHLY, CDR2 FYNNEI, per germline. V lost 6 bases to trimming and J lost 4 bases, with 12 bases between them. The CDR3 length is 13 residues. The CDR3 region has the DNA TGTGCCAGCAGGATGACGTTGATCTATGGCTACACCTTC. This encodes CASRMTLIYGYTF.